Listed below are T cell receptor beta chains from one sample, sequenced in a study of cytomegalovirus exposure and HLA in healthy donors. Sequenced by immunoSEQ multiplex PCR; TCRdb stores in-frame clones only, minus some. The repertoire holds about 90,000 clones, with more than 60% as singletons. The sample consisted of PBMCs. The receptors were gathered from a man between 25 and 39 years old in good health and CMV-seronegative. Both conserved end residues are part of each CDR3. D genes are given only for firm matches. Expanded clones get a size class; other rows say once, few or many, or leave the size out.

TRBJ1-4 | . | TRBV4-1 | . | TGCGCCAGCAGCCAACTGATGGGGGGAGGAACAACTAATGAAAAACTGTTTTTT | CASSQLMGGGTTNEKLFF
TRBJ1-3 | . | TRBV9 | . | TGTGCCAGCAGCGTAGCTATCGGGTCCGGAAACACCATATATTTT | CASSVAIGSGNTIYF
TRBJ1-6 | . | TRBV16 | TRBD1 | TGTGCCAGCAGCCCCAGCCGTCGGACAGGGGCCGGCAATTCACCCCTCCACTTT | CASSPSRRTGAGNSPLHF
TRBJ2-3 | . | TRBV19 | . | TGTGCCAGTAGTCCCCAGGCAGATACGCAGTATTTT | CASSPQADTQYF
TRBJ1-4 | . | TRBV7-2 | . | TGTGCCAGCAGCTTAGACAGGGTTAATGAAAAACTGTTTTTT | CASSLDRVNEKLFF
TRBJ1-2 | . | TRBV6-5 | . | TGTGCCAGCAGTTACGGCAGGAACTATGGCTACACCTTC | CASSYGRNYGYTF
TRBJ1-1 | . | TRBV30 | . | TGTGCCTGGAGTGTATGGGGCCCGGCCACTGAAGCTTTCTTT | CAWSVWGPATEAFF
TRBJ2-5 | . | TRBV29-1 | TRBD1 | TGCAGCGCCCTGACACCAGGGACAGGGGGCCTAGAGACCCAGTACTTC | CSALTPGTGGLETQYF
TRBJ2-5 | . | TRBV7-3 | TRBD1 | TGTGCCAGCAGCCGACAGGGGGAAGAGACCCAGTACTTC | CASSRQGEETQYF
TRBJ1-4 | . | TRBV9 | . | TGTGCCAGCAGCGTAAGAGGCGATTTGGATAATGAAAAACTGTTTTTT | CASSVRGDLDNEKLFF
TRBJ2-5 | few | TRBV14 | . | TGTGCCAGCAGCCAAGAAGGCAGGGGCTTGGAGACCCAGTACTTC | CASSQEGRGLETQYF
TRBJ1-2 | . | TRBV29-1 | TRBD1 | TGCAGCGTCGTTCCGAGCAGGGGGGAAGGCTACACCTTC | CSVVPSRGEGYTF
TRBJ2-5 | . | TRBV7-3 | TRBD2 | TGTGCCAGCAGCATTAGCGGGGAGGAGACCCAGTACTTC | CASSISGEETQYF
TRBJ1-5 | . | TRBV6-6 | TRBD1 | TGTGCCAGCAGTTACTCTGACAGGGATAATCAGCCCCAGCATTTT | CASSYSDRDNQPQHF
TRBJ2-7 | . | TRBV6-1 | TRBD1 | TGTGCCAGCAGTACGCACAGGGGGCCCTACGAGCAGTACTTC | CASSTHRGPYEQYF
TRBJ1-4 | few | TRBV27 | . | TGTGCCAGCAGTCCACTATTGGGTGTAGAGGAAAAACTGTTTTTT | CASSPLLGVEEKLFF
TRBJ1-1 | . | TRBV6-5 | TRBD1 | TGTGCCAGCAATCACAGGGGGCTGAACACTGAAGCTTTCTTT | CASNHRGLNTEAFF
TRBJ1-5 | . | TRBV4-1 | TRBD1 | TGCGCCAGCAGCCAGGGGACAGGGGGCGTCGGTAAGCCCCAGCATTTT | CASSQGTGGVGKPQHF
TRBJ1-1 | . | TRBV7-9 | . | TGTGCCAGCAGCTTAGTGGGGGAGGCTGAAGCTTTCTTT | CASSLVGEAEAFF
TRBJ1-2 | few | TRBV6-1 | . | TGTGCCAGCAGTGAAAGAACAGATAATACTGGCGGCTACACCTTC | CASSERTDNTGGYTF